One and the same sample provided the 21 T cell receptor beta chains below, sequenced in a study of pediatric ulcerative colitis. The rectum was sampled with one to two pinch biopsies at colonoscopy. The method was immunoSEQ multiplex PCR; TCRdb's version includes in-frame clones alone and lacks a portion of them. This sample has around 16,000 clones, with 60% to 80% found just once. Sequencing used gut tissue. These receptors were obtained from a boy aged 5-17 years who was a control in a study of pediatric ulcerative colitis.

This chain links TRBV13 with TRBJ1-3; no definite D call. This CDR3 region has 14 residues. V shed 1 base and J shed 0 bases, with 4 bases lying between them. CDR1 is PRHDT and CDR2 is FYEKMQ in the germline V gene (reference sequence). DNA of the CDR3: TGTGCCAGCAGCTTAGCGGGCTCTGGAAACACCATATATTTT. This codes for CASSLAGSGNTIYF.

This clone was recorded only once. The genes are TRBV11-2 and TRBJ2-5; 7 nucleotides match TRBD2. V trimming: 1 base; J trimming: 5 bases; junction bases outside the gene matches: 13. This CDR3 has 17 residues. The germline CDR1 and CDR2 sequences are SGHAT and FQNNGV. CDR3 region: CASSLAPWRECAETQYF. The CDR3 DNA reads TGTGCCAGCAGCTTAGCCCCCTGGCGGGAGTGTGCGGAGACCCAGTACTTC.

This chain connects TRBV7-2 to TRBJ2-5; TRBD1 matches at 7 bases. The V gene's germline CDR1 is SGHTA and CDR2 FQGNSA. Trimming took 4 bases from V and 5 from J; bases not matched to a gene: 7. The CDR3 runs 14 residues. CDR3 protein: CASSSDRSTETQYF. The CDR3 bases are TGTGCCAGCAGCTCGGACAGGAGTACCGAGACCCAGTACTTC.

This clone was detected a few times. V and J are TRBV28 and TRBJ1-5, with 7 bases aligning to TRBD1. With 8 bases clipped from V and 7 bases from J, the junction kept 11 bases outside the gene matches. The CDR3 sequence is 14 residues long. Germline lookup yields CDR1 MDHEN and CDR2 SYDVKM. The CDR3 here is CASRLTGDTQPQHF. CDR3 nucleotide sequence: TGTGCCAGCCGATTAACAGGGGATACGCAGCCCCAGCATTTT.

The chain joins TRBV18 to TRBJ1-3; D is possibly TRBD1 (5 bases). From germline, CDR1 is KGHSH and CDR2 LQKENI. The CDR3 sequence is 16 residues long. Trimming pared 3 bases from V and 4 bases from J, leaving 16 bases between. The DNA for the CDR3 is TGTGCCAGCTCACCCAGCAGCAGGGATGCCGGAAACACCATATATTTT. This gives the protein CASSPSSRDAGNTIYF.

The chain links TRBV5-1 to TRBJ1-2; perhaps TRBD1 as D (5 bases). V lost 4 bases, J lost 5 bases, and 18 bases lay in between. The CDR3 is made up of 15 amino acids. Germline loops: CDR1 SGHRS, CDR2 YFSETQ. As DNA, the CDR3 is TGCGCCAGCAGCCAGGGTGAACTAAGCGCGTATGGCTACACCTTC. Protein: CASSQGELSAYGYTF.

The gene calls are TRBV5-1 and TRBJ2-1, with TRBD1 as a possible D gene (5 bases). The CDR3 consists of 11 residues. The germline V and J ends were trimmed by 3 bases and 11 bases, with 9 bases remaining between them. Germline V CDR1 and CDR2: SGHRS, YFSETQ. The CDR3 DNA sequence: TGCGCCAGCAGCTGGGGCCGAAAGCAGTTCTTC. The encoded protein is CASSWGRKQFF.

This clone occurred once. The CDR3 DNA reads TGTGCCAGCAGCTTAATCCCAGGAAGCAATCAGCCCCAGCATTTT. Its protein is CASSLIPGSNQPQHF. The rearrangement uses TRBV7-3 and TRBJ1-5, with D hard to call. Germline V gene data show CDR1 as SGHTA and CDR2 as FQGTGA. The CDR3 has 15 residues. The V and J ends lost 1 base and 1 base respectively, with 8 bases between them.

V is TRBV19 and J is TRBJ1-2; D remains unclear. Germline-derived CDR1 and CDR2 are LNHDA and SQIVND (reference sequence). Trimming left V 3 bases short and J 4 bases short, with 15 bases between. The CDR3 totals 15 residues. The CDR3 protein is CASSIFGSAAYGYTF. CDR3 sequence (DNA): TGTGCCAGTAGTATTTTCGGTTCGGCAGCCTATGGCTACACCTTC.

This clone was counted once. The V call is TRBV11-3, the J call TRBJ2-3; possible D gene TRBD2, 5 bases. The V end lost 2 bases, the J end lost 6 bases, and 6 bases lay between the germline ends. The length of the CDR3 is 12 residues. Germline V CDR1 and CDR2: SGHNT, YENEEA. The CDR3 DNA sequence: TGTGCCAGCAGCTTAACGGGGGATACGCAGTATTTT. It translates to CASSLTGDTQYF.

V is TRBV5-5 and J is TRBJ1-3; D possibly corresponds to TRBD1 (6 bases). The CDR3 consists of 16 residues. Germline V gene lookup returns CDR1 SGHKS and CDR2 YYEKEE (reference sequence). Trimming left V 1 base short and J 1 base short, with 12 bases between. The CDR3 bases are TGTGCCAGCAGCTTGCCGGGGGCGCAGTCTGGAAACACCATATATTTT. It encodes CASSLPGAQSGNTIYF.

The gene calls are TRBV7-2 and TRBJ1-1; no clear D. The CDR3 totals 11 residues. V was clipped by 1 base and J by 7 bases, with 4 bases between them. The V gene's germline CDR1 is SGHTA and CDR2 FQGNSA. CDR3 nucleotide sequence: TGTGCCAGCAGCTTAGACAGTGAAGCTTTCTTT. This translates into CASSLDSEAFF.

CDR3 sequence reads: CASSGLAGESGEQFF. CDR3 DNA: TGTGCCAGCAGTGGTCTAGCGGGAGAAAGTGGTGAGCAGTTCTTC. This chain links TRBV6-4 with TRBJ2-1, with 10 nucleotides matching TRBD2. The CDR3 spans 15 residues. Germline V CDR1 and CDR2: MRHNA, SNTAGT. The junction had 9 bases not matched to a gene; V was cut back by 4 bases and J by 9 bases.

This clone is medium-sized. The V call is TRBV30, the J call TRBJ2-2, with D perhaps assigned TRBD1 or TRBD2 (6 bases each). The germline gives CDR1 GTSNPN, CDR2 SVGIG (reference sequence). The CDR3 has 14 amino acids. Trimming left V 3 bases short and J 5 bases short, with 13 bases between. This CDR3 reads CAWRKRGDTGELFF. CDR3 sequence (DNA): TGTGCCTGGAGGAAAAGGGGGGATACCGGGGAGCTGTTTTTT.

The V call is TRBV7-3, the J call TRBJ2-3; D is unclear. This CDR3 region has 13 residues. CDR1 is SGHTA, CDR2 FQGTGA, per germline. Trimming stripped 0 bases from V and 3 bases from J, with 4 bases between. The CDR3 sequence is CASSLTGTDTQYF. CDR3 in DNA: TGTGCCAGCAGCTTAACGGGTACAGATACGCAGTATTTT.

This clone came up a few times. The V call is TRBV7-2, the J call TRBJ1-4; D gene ambiguous. Germline V gene sequence: CDR1 SGHTA, CDR2 FQGNSA. This CDR3 contains 13 residues. V was cut by 2 bases and J by 7 bases, with 8 bases left in between. The CDR3 loop reads CASSLTDAEKLFF. The CDR3 DNA follows: TGTGCCAGCAGCTTAACGGACGCTGAAAAACTGTTTTTT. Full variable domain (remainder filled in from reference TRBV7-2 and TRBJ1-4): GAGVSQSPSNKVTEKGKDVELRCDPISGHTALYWYRQSLGQGLEFLIYFQGNSAPDKSGLPSDRFSAERTGGSVSTLTIQRTQQEDSAVYLCASSLTDAEKLFFGSGTQLSVL.

V and J are TRBV20-1 and TRBJ1-2; D not certain. V was clipped by 1 base and J by 5 bases, with 5 bases between them. CDR3 size: 11 residues. Germline lookup yields CDR1 DFQATT and CDR2 SNEGSKA (reference sequence). CDR3 nucleotides: TGCAGTGCTAGAGGGACTTATGGCTACACCTTC. It is translated as CSARGTYGYTF.

This chain connects TRBV6-6 to TRBJ1-1; D is possibly TRBD1 (5 bases). Trimming cost V 3 bases and J 3 bases, with 11 bases left between them. CDR1 is MNHNY and CDR2 is SVGAGI in the germline V gene (reference sequence). There are 14 residues in the CDR3. DNA for the CDR3: TGTGCCAGCAGTTATGGGGGGTCCGACACTGAAGCTTTCTTT. As protein: CASSYGGSDTEAFF.

The J gene is TRBJ2-5, the V gene TRBV25-1; TRBD2 might be the D (7 bases). Trimming removed 4 bases from V and 1 base from J, with 10 bases in between. This CDR3 contains 14 residues. Germline CDR1 and CDR2: MGHDK and SYGVNS. CDR3 DNA: TGTGCCAGCAGTGTAGGGGGGGCCCAAGAGACCCAGTACTTC. Translating gives CASSVGGAQETQYF. The entire variable domain, with the rest obtained from reference TRBV25-1 and TRBJ2-5, is as follows: EADIYQTPRYLVIGTGKKITLECSQTMGHDKMYWYQQDPGMELHLIHYSYGVNSTEKGDLSSESTVSRIRTEHFPLTLESARPSHTSQYLCASSVGGAQETQYFGPGTRLLVL.

The CDR3 reads CASSLPGHSYNEQFF. The CDR3 bases are TGTGCCAGCAGCTTACCGGGACACTCCTACAATGAGCAGTTCTTC. The J gene is TRBJ2-1, the V gene TRBV28, with D perhaps matching TRBD1 (6 bases). Trimming took 6 bases from V and 0 from J, leaving 12 bases between them. There are 15 residues in the CDR3. Germline V gene data show CDR1 as MDHEN and CDR2 as SYDVKM.

This clone has just a few counts. The V call is TRBV9, the J call TRBJ2-1, with a weak D call TRBD1 (5 bases). Trimming cost V 5 bases and J 2 bases, with 14 bases left between them. Germline CDR1 SGDLS, CDR2 YYNGEE. CDR3 length: 15 residues. CDR3 amino acids: CASSGTGPTYNEQFF. CDR3 DNA: TGTGCCAGCAGTGGAACAGGTCCTACCTACAATGAGCAGTTCTTC.